The next 24 T cell receptor beta chains were all read from a single sample in a study of Ad26.COV2.S vaccination and SARS-CoV-2 variants. Stated treatment: some 20 received Ad26.COV2.S at low or high dose, single or two shots; about 5 received placebo; per-sample allocation not given. The investigators took samples on day 63 after the first vaccine or placebo injection. Sequencing was performed with immunoSEQ multiplex PCR; in TCRdb, only in-frame clones are kept and a portion is missing. The repertoire holds 400,000 to 500,000 clones, with roughly 90% as singletons. Material: peripheral blood, obtained in a trial of Ad26.COV2.S vaccine versus placebo. These receptors originate from a person aged 18-60 years who received the Ad26.COV2.S COVID-19 vaccine or a placebo.

The CDR3 loop reads CATSIEGRSGNTIYF. The CDR3 DNA sequence: TGTGCCACCAGCATTGAGGGGAGGTCTGGAAACACCATATATTTT. V gene TRBV15 combines with J gene TRBJ1-3; D may be TRBD1 (5 bases). CDR1 and CDR2 from the germline V gene are LNHNV and YYDKDF (reference sequence). The CDR3 contains 15 residues. V was pared by 4 bases and J by 1 base, with 11 bases between.

This chain links TRBV2 with TRBJ1-3, with D maybe TRBD1 (6 bases). The CDR3 contains 13 residues. Deletions cut 11 bases from V and 4 bases from J, with 15 bases between. The V gene's germline CDR1 is SNHLY and CDR2 FYNNEI. The CDR3 nucleotides are TGTGCCGTCAGGGGTGGGATCGGAAACACCATATATTTT. Amino acids: CAVRGGIGNTIYF.

This rearrangement joins TRBV9 to TRBJ2-7; TRBD2 matches 8 bases. CDR1 and CDR2 from the germline V gene are SGDLS and YYNGEE. The length of the CDR3 is 15 residues. Trimming at V came to 2 bases and at J to 3 bases, leaving 7 bases not matched to a gene. The CDR3 DNA sequence: TGTGCCAGCAGCGTGGGGGGGACTAGACACTACGAGCAGTACTTC. Its translation is CASSVGGTRHYEQYF.

The gene calls are TRBV9 and TRBJ1-2; tentatively, D is TRBD1 (6 bases). Per germline, CDR1 SGDLS and CDR2 YYNGEE. Trimming removed 2 bases from V and 0 bases from J, with 11 bases in between. The CDR3 length is 15 residues. The CDR3 sequence: CASSVLTGSNYGYTF. The CDR3, as DNA: TGTGCCAGCAGCGTTCTGACAGGATCTAACTATGGCTACACCTTC. The whole variable domain, remainder taken from reference TRBV9 and TRBJ1-2, is DSGVTQTPKHLITATGQRVTLRCSPRSGDLSVYWYQQSLDQGLQFLIQYYNGEERAKGNILERFSAQQFPDLHSELNLSSLELGDSALYFCASSVLTGSNYGYTFGSGTRLTVV.

The rearrangement joins TRBV2 to TRBJ1-1, with D tentatively TRBD1 (5 bases). Trimming took off 2 bases at V and 2 bases at J, with 9 bases between the two ends. The CDR3 loop spans 14 amino acids. The germline gives CDR1 SNHLY, CDR2 FYNNEI. The DNA for the CDR3 is TGTGCCAGCAGTGAAATGACAGCAAACACTGAAGCTTTCTTT. Amino acid sequence: CASSEMTANTEAFF.

J is TRBJ2-7 and V is TRBV11-1; TRBD1 aligns across 8 bases. J was trimmed by 2 bases and V by 4 bases; bases with no gene match: 4. CDR1 SGHAT and CDR2 FQDESV come from the germline V gene (reference sequence). CDR3 length: 14 amino acids. The CDR3 DNA reads as TGTGCCAGCAGCTCAGACAGGGGAACCTACGAGCAGTACTTC. This gives the protein CASSSDRGTYEQYF.

V usage is TRBV30 and J usage is TRBJ1-2; tentative D call: TRBD1 (5 bases). This CDR3 has 14 residues. V was trimmed by 3 bases and J by 8 bases, leaving 19 bases between them. Per germline, CDR1 GTSNPN and CDR2 SVGIG (reference sequence). CDR3 protein: CAWSSFQGIWGYTF. CDR3 coding DNA: TGTGCCTGGAGCTCCTTCCAGGGAATATGGGGCTACACCTTC.

This sequence joins TRBV9 and TRBJ1-1, with 10 bases lining up with TRBD1. This CDR3 has 15 residues. The junction had 7 bases not matched to a gene; V was cut back by 3 bases and J by 5 bases. Looked up from germline, CDR1 is SGDLS and CDR2 is YYNGEE. CDR3 loop: CASSAPDRGITEAFF. The DNA of the CDR3 is TGTGCCAGCAGCGCCCCGGACAGGGGGATAACTGAAGCTTTCTTT.

The chain has TRBV28 and TRBJ2-6; D not resolved. V was shortened by 9 bases and J by 4 bases, with 13 bases between the two germline ends. This CDR3 region has 14 residues. Looked up from germline, CDR1 is MDHEN and CDR2 is SYDVKM. For the CDR3, the DNA is TGTGCCAGTATCGCAGTAAAGGGGGCCAACGTCCTGACTTTC. Translating it yields CASIAVKGANVLTF.

The J gene is TRBJ2-1, the V gene TRBV11-2; perhaps TRBD1 as D (5 bases). The CDR3 extends over 15 amino acids. V gave up 2 bases and J gave up 6 bases, with 14 bases separating them. Looked up from germline, CDR1 is SGHAT and CDR2 is FQNNGV. CDR3 amino acids: CASSLMDHGANEQFF. In nucleotides, the CDR3 is TGTGCCAGCAGCTTAATGGACCATGGGGCCAATGAGCAGTTCTTC. Full variable domain (remainder filled in from reference TRBV11-2 and TRBJ2-1): EAGVAQSPRYKIIEKRQSVAFWCNPISGHATLYWYQQILGQGPKLLIQFQNNGVVDDSQLPKDRFSAERLKGVDSTLKIQPAKLEDSAVYLCASSLMDHGANEQFFGPGTRLTVL.

V is TRBV5-6 and J is TRBJ1-4; TRBD1 matches at 7 bases. Germline V gene data show CDR1 as SGHDT and CDR2 as YYEEEE. This CDR3 spans 16 amino acids. Losses at the gene ends were 3 bases for V and 2 bases for J; bases not matched to a gene: 7. CDR3 in DNA: TGTGCCAGCAGCTACTGGACAGGTCGGACTAATGAAAAACTGTTTTTT. As protein: CASSYWTGRTNEKLFF. Based on the CDR3 plus reference TRBV5-6 and TRBJ1-4, the full variable domain is DAGVTQSPTHLIKTRGQQVTLRCSPKSGHDTVSWYQQALGQGPQFIFQYYEEEERQRGNFPDRFSGHQFPNYSSELNVNALLLGDSALYLCASSYWTGRTNEKLFFGSGTQLSVL.

On this clone itself: Other DNA sequences from this sample encode an identical CDR3 as well. J is TRBJ2-7 and V is TRBV5-6; 9 bases align to TRBD1. From germline, CDR1 is SGHDT and CDR2 YYEEEE. Germline trimming cut 4 bases from V and 1 base from J; bases unmatched to any gene: 3. The CDR3 has 14 residues. DNA of the CDR3: TGTGCCAGCAGCCCCGGACAGGGGTCCTACGAGCAGTACTTC. Amino acid sequence: CASSPGQGSYEQYF.

The rearrangement links TRBV18 to TRBJ2-7; 10 nucleotides match TRBD1. This CDR3 spans 14 amino acids. Germline values: CDR1 KGHSH, CDR2 LQKENI. V was pared by 5 bases and J by 4 bases, with 5 bases of the junction left unmatched. CDR3 protein: CASSSGQGNYEQYF. The CDR3 region has the DNA TGTGCCAGCTCATCGGGACAGGGGAATTACGAGCAGTACTTC.

This chain joins TRBV18 and TRBJ2-1; 13 bases are shared with TRBD2. Trimming took 3 bases from V and 2 from J; bases not matched to a gene: 10. The CDR3 extends over 19 amino acids. Germline CDR1 is KGHSH and CDR2 is LQKENI. The CDR3 sequence is CASSPPGRLAGGTYNEQFF. The CDR3 nucleotides are TGTGCCAGCTCACCTCCGGGGAGACTAGCGGGGGGCACCTACAATGAGCAGTTCTTC.

V usage is TRBV28 and J usage is TRBJ1-3; no firm D call. There are 15 residues in the CDR3. V was pared by 3 bases and J by 1 base, with 10 bases between. CDR1 MDHEN and CDR2 SYDVKM come from the germline V gene. CDR3 amino acids: CASSFRVYSGNTIYF. As DNA, the CDR3 is TGTGCCAGCAGTTTTCGGGTTTATTCTGGAAACACCATATATTTT.

V is TRBV7-3 and J is TRBJ1-1; D possibly corresponds to TRBD1 (6 bases). V was clipped by 3 bases and J by 6 bases, with 17 bases between them. CDR3 length: 15 amino acids. Germline CDR1 is SGHTA and CDR2 is FQGTGA. CDR3: CASSLGARGLAEAFF. CDR3 in DNA: TGTGCCAGCAGCTTGGGTGCACGGGGGCTTGCTGAAGCTTTCTTT. Looking up the rest from reference TRBV7-3 and TRBJ1-1 gives the full variable domain: GAGVSQTPSNKVTEKGKYVELRCDPISGHTALYWYRQSLGQGPEFLIYFQGTGAADDSGLPNDRFFAVRPEGSVSTLKIQRTERGDSAVYLCASSLGARGLAEAFFGQGTRLTVV.

The chain uses TRBV5-5 and TRBJ2-2; 8 bases fit TRBD1. CDR1 and CDR2 (germline): SGHKS, YYEKEE (reference sequence). Trimming took 5 bases from V and 3 from J; bases not matched to a gene: 6. This CDR3 has 15 amino acids. This CDR3 is CASRGPGQDTGELFF. DNA of the CDR3: TGTGCCAGCAGGGGTCCGGGACAGGACACCGGGGAGCTGTTTTTT.

This chain connects TRBV7-3 to TRBJ2-5; 9 bases map to TRBD2. The germline gives CDR1 SGHTA, CDR2 FQGTGA. The junction had 9 bases not matched to a gene; V was cut back by 2 bases and J by 5 bases. The CDR3 is made up of 16 amino acids. This chain's CDR3 is CASSLGLAGSRETQYF. As DNA, the CDR3 is TGTGCCAGCAGCTTAGGTCTAGCGGGGTCCCGGGAGACCCAGTACTTC.

V and J are TRBV11-3 and TRBJ1-1, with D perhaps TRBD1 (5 bases). The CDR3 length is 14 residues. Germline V CDR1 and CDR2: SGHNT, YENEEA. Trimming shortened V by 0 bases and J by 4 bases, and 9 bases separated the two germline ends. CDR3 loop: CASSLEGGSTEAFF. CDR3 bases: TGTGCCAGCAGCTTAGAGGGGGGGAGCACTGAAGCTTTCTTT.

This chain links TRBV25-1 with TRBJ2-1; 12 bases are a match to TRBD1. With 5 bases clipped from V and 6 bases from J, the junction kept 2 bases outside the gene matches. This CDR3 comprises 14 residues. Germline CDR1 MGHDK, CDR2 SYGVNS. The CDR3 loop is CASSPGQGANEQFF. CDR3 nucleotides: TGTGCCAGCAGTCCGGGACAGGGGGCCAATGAGCAGTTCTTC.

The chain couples TRBV10-1 to TRBJ1-2; no firm D call. With 1 base removed from V and 2 bases from J, the gap between germline ends came to 17 bases. The germline V gene has CDR1 WNHNN and CDR2 SYGVQD (reference sequence). CDR3 length: 17 amino acids. As DNA, the CDR3 is TGCGCCAGCAGTGAGTGCCCGTTGGCTAAAACAAACTATGGCTACACCTTC. Its translation: CASSECPLAKTNYGYTF.

The gene calls are TRBV19 and TRBJ2-3; no clear D. V lost 3 bases and J 5 bases, leaving 9 bases between the germline ends. The CDR3 is 13 amino acids. Per germline, CDR1 LNHDA and CDR2 SQIVND (reference sequence). The CDR3 reads CASSISLGDTQYF. CDR3 DNA: TGTGCCAGTAGTATCTCATTGGGAGATACGCAGTATTTT.

The V and J genes are TRBV3-1 (or the pseudogene TRBV3-2) and TRBJ1-5; 7 bases match TRBD1. CDR1 is LGHDT, CDR2 YNNKEL, per germline (reference sequence). The CDR3 extends over 17 amino acids. The ends lost 2 bases at V and 0 bases at J; junction bases unmatched: 7. The CDR3 here is CASSQNPGTASNQPQHF. CDR3 in DNA: TGTGCCAGCAGCCAAAATCCTGGGACAGCTAGCAATCAGCCCCAGCATTTT.

The rearrangement links TRBV7-6 to TRBJ2-7; D gene uncertain. V lost 5 bases and J lost 3, with 14 bases in between. The germline V gene encodes CDR1 SGHVS and CDR2 FNYEAQ. The CDR3 loop spans 14 amino acids. In DNA form, the CDR3 reads TGTGCCAGCAGCCCCAGTCCCCTCGGCTACGAGCAGTACTTC. Translated, it gives CASSPSPLGYEQYF.